What follows are 4 T cell receptor beta chains derived from one specimen sequenced in a study of blood T cells in healthy people across ages. Through a sample-barcoded 5' primer and a J-beta primer mix, a second PCR was run for 7 to 11 cycles. One entry per CDR3 protein, called by TCRdb with MiXCR from the 5' RACE reads. The table has around 790,000 distinct CDR3 sequences, around 42% seen once. The sequenced material came from blood. The receptors stem from a man in his sixties in good health.

This chain uses TRBV4-3 with TRBJ1-2; D call uncertain. The ends were cut back, 0 bases at V and 4 bases at J, with 15 bases in the middle. The CDR3 has 16 residues. The germline V gene has CDR1 LGHNA and CDR2 YSLEER. CDR3 nucleotides: TGCGCCAGCAGCCAAGATCAAGCGAGATCTTCCTATGGCTACACCTTC. It translates to CASSQDQARSSYGYTF.

This clonotype was seen more than once but under ten times. The J gene is TRBJ2-2, the V gene TRBV5-1; no definite D call. The CDR3 totals 14 residues. Trimming took 4 bases from V and 4 from J, leaving 11 bases between them. Germline V gene lookup returns CDR1 SGHRS and CDR2 YFSETQ. CDR3 amino acids: CASSQVETTGELFF. The CDR3 DNA is TGCGCCAGCAGCCAAGTGGAGACCACCGGGGAGCTGTTTTTT.

This clonotype was counted many times. The V gene is TRBV12-3 or TRBV12-4, the J gene TRBJ2-5; D may be TRBD1 or TRBD2 (5 bases each). CDR3 length equals 14 residues. Between the trimmed V and J ends, which lost 3 bases and 4 bases, there was a span of 12 bases. The CDR3 sequence is CASSLARGVETQYF. The CDR3 nucleotides read TGTGCCAGCAGTTTGGCTAGAGGGGTAGAGACCCAGTACTTC.

The chain carries TRBV20-1 and TRBJ1-1; D might be TRBD1 (6 bases). The CDR3 consists of 14 residues. Germline V gene lookup returns CDR1 DFQATT and CDR2 SNEGSKA (reference sequence). The V gene lost 6 bases and the J gene lost 0 bases, with 14 bases spanning the gap. In nucleotides, the CDR3 is TGCAGTGCCAAAGGGGGGGCGGTGAACACTGAAGCTTTCTTT. Protein: CSAKGGAVNTEAFF.